A selection of T cell receptor beta chains follows, all from one sample in a study of T cell changes during pregnancy in multiple sclerosis. The protocol was immunoSEQ multiplex PCR, while the TCRdb copy is restricted to in-frame clones and leaves out a portion. The table lists tens of thousands of clones, about 94% of them singletons. Sample: CD4+ T cells from peripheral blood mononuclear cells, taken after pregnancy. All receptors come from a female donor with multiple sclerosis, enrolled in a pregnancy study. Each CDR3 is given with its conserved first and last residue. D genes are given only for firm matches. Clone size appears in some rows only: once, few, many, or a class for an expanded clone.

abundance	d_gene	j_gene	v_gene	CDR3nt	CDR3aa
NA	NA	TRBJ1-2	TRBV18	TGTGCCAGCTCACCGGGACAAAACTATGGCTACACCTTC	CASSPGQNYGYTF
NA	NA	TRBJ2-3	TRBV25-1	TGTGCCAGCAGTGGTCCTAGAACAGATACGCAGTATTTT	CASSGPRTDTQYF
NA	TRBD2	TRBJ2-1	TRBV7-3	TGTGCCAGCAGCTCGCTAGCGGGGGGGCTCTCCCGCTCCTACAATGAGCAGTTCTTC	CASSSLAGGLSRSYNEQFF
NA	TRBD1	TRBJ1-2	TRBV19	TGTGCCAGTAGTAAGGACAGGGGGGCCGTAATGGGCTACACCTTC	CASSKDRGAVMGYTF
NA	NA	TRBJ1-6	TRBV2	TGTGCCAGCAGCGCTACAGAATTATATTCACCCCTCCACTTT	CASSATELYSPLHF
NA	TRBD2	TRBJ2-7	TRBV7-9	TGTGCCAGCACCCCAGGCGGGGGGGGCCAGTACGAGCAGTACTTC	CASTPGGGGQYEQYF
NA	TRBD1	TRBJ1-2	TRBV7-8	TGTGCCAGCAGCTTAATTCCGGGACAGGGGACCAGCTATGGCTACACCTTC	CASSLIPGQGTSYGYTF
NA	NA	TRBJ2-5	TRBV7-6	TGTGCCAGCAGCTTAATCGGACATTCTCAAGAGACCCAGTACTTC	CASSLIGHSQETQYF
NA	TRBD1	TRBJ2-7	TRBV5-6	TGTGCCAGCAGCACCTGGACAGGGTTTACCGAGCAGTACTTC	CASSTWTGFTEQYF
once	TRBD2	TRBJ2-2	TRBV19	TGTGCCACCTGGGAGGGTCAACAGAGGACCGGGGAGCTGTTTTTT	CATWEGQQRTGELFF
NA	TRBD1	TRBJ2-7	TRBV28	TGTGCCAGCAGTCGTGGATACAGGGGCGAGCAGTACTTC	CASSRGYRGEQYF
NA	NA	TRBJ2-7	TRBV6-5	TGTGCCAGCGGACTCGCCGGGACACTCTACGAGCAGTACTTC	CASGLAGTLYEQYF
NA	NA	TRBJ1-1	TRBV9	TGTGCCAGCAGCGTAGGAGACACTGAAGCTTTCTTT	CASSVGDTEAFF
NA	TRBD1	TRBJ2-3	TRBV4-1	TGCGCCAGCAGCCCCGGAAGACAGGGGGGGAGGGATACGCAGTATTTT	CASSPGRQGGRDTQYF
NA	TRBD1	TRBJ2-2	TRBV12-5	TGTGCTAGTGGTTCCCCGACAGGGCTGAACACCGGGGAGCTGTTTTTT	CASGSPTGLNTGELFF
NA	TRBD1	TRBJ2-5	TRBV29-1	TGCAGCGTTGCGTATAGGGGGCTTATAGGAAGATGGACCCAGTACTTC	CSVAYRGLIGRWTQYF
once	TRBD2	TRBJ2-7	TRBV6-5	TGTGCCAGCAGCCTCACGGGGGGCGAGCAGTACTTC	CASSLTGGEQYF
NA	NA	TRBJ2-1	TRBV5-1	TGCGCCAGCAGCTTGGGAGGGACAACTCACAATGAGCAGTTCTTC	CASSLGGTTHNEQFF
NA	NA	TRBJ2-1	TRBV5-1	TGCGCCAGCTCAAAGGGAGGTTTGCAGCGCAATGAGCAGTTCTTC	CASSKGGLQRNEQFF
NA	NA	TRBJ2-3	TRBV7-6	TGTGCCAGCAGCTTACTACTAGAGGGAGCAGATACGCAGTATTTT	CASSLLLEGADTQYF
NA	NA	TRBJ2-3	TRBV11-2	TGTGCCAGCAGCCCTCTCTATAGATCGGGGAATACAGATACGCAGTATTTT	CASSPLYRSGNTDTQYF
NA	TRBD1	TRBJ1-1	TRBV14	TGTGCCAGCAGCCACAGCTTCCGAGACAGGGGCTCGGTGAACACTGAAGCTTTCTTT	CASSHSFRDRGSVNTEAFF
NA	TRBD1	TRBJ1-5	TRBV19	TGTGCCAGTAGTATAGCCCCGGGACAGATCAATCAGCCCCAGCATTTT	CASSIAPGQINQPQHF
NA	NA	TRBJ2-7	TRBV7-9	TGTGCCAGCAACAGCGGGCCCTCCTCCTACGAGCAGTACTTC	CASNSGPSSYEQYF
NA	NA	TRBJ1-1	TRBV7-8	TGTGCCAGCAGCTTACTACAGCCGGGGAGGGTTGTGACTGAAGCTTTCTTT	CASSLLQPGRVVTEAFF
NA	NA	TRBJ2-7	TRBV20-1	TGCAGTGGGGGGCGGCGGTACTTC	CSGGRRYF
NA	TRBD1	TRBJ2-2	TRBV6-1	TGTGCCAGCAGACCGGGACAGGGGAACACCGGGGAGCTGTTTTTT	CASRPGQGNTGELFF
few	NA	TRBJ1-2	TRBV6-6	TGTGCCAGCAGTTACGGGAGCGCGGATGGCTACACCTTC	CASSYGSADGYTF
NA	TRBD1	TRBJ2-5	TRBV4-2	TGTGCCAGCAGCCAAGAAAGGCCGGACAGGCTGGGGGAGACCCAGTACTTC	CASSQERPDRLGETQYF
NA	NA	TRBJ1-2	TRBV6-1	TGTGCCAGCAGTGAAGCGGCAGCGAACTATGGCTACACCTTC	CASSEAAANYGYTF
NA	TRBD2	TRBJ2-1	TRBV7-2	TGTGCCAGCAGCCCCCGATGGAGCGGGGCTGGAAATGAGCAGTTCTTC	CASSPRWSGAGNEQFF
NA	NA	TRBJ1-1	TRBV5-5	TGTGCCAGCAGCTTGACATGGGGGGAGGTGGCTTTCTTT	CASSLTWGEVAFF
once	TRBD2	TRBJ2-1	TRBV19	TGTGCCAGTAGTAAAGCGGGGGGGCCCCACAATGAGCAGTTCTTC	CASSKAGGPHNEQFF
NA	TRBD1	TRBJ1-2	TRBV5-1	TGCGCCAGCAGCTTAGCCGGGACAGGGGGTGGCTACACCTTC	CASSLAGTGGGYTF
NA	NA	TRBJ2-7	TRBV30	TGTGCCTGGAGGGACCGGACCCGGGGGAGCGCCTACGAGCAGTACTTC	CAWRDRTRGSAYEQYF
NA	NA	TRBJ1-2	TRBV29-1	TGCAGCGTTGACGACAGCTCTAACTATGGCTACACCTTC	CSVDDSSNYGYTF
NA	TRBD1	TRBJ1-2	TRBV5-6	TGTGCCAGCAGCTTATACGACAGGGGGTATGGCTACACCTTC	CASSLYDRGYGYTF
NA	TRBD1	TRBJ2-7	TRBV5-1	TGCGCCAGCAGTCGAACAGGGGATTACGAGCAGTACTTC	CASSRTGDYEQYF
NA	NA	TRBJ2-3	TRBV14	TGTGCCAGCAGTCAAGGACAACCACCAGATACGCAGTATTTT	CASSQGQPPDTQYF
NA	TRBD2	TRBJ2-3	TRBV5-1	TGCGCCAGCAGCCAGGGACTAGCGGGGGGGCGTGGAGATACGCAGTATTTT	CASSQGLAGGRGDTQYF
NA	NA	TRBJ2-3	TRBV19	TGTGCCAGTAGTGATAGGGGACTCGGTGCAGATACGCAGTATTTT	CASSDRGLGADTQYF
NA	NA	TRBJ1-5	TRBV27	TGTGCCAGCAGTTTATCGCAGGGCAGAAATCAGCCCCAGCATTTT	CASSLSQGRNQPQHF
NA	NA	TRBJ2-7	TRBV7-2	TGTGCCAGCAGCTTAGTAGCCGGACTCAGGGGAACGATGTACGAGCAGTACTTC	CASSLVAGLRGTMYEQYF
NA	NA	TRBJ1-5	TRBV19	TGTGCCAGTAGTATAGACGGGGGTAGCAATCAGCCCCAGCATTTT	CASSIDGGSNQPQHF
NA	NA	TRBJ1-4	TRBV7-2	TGTGCCAGCAGCGCCCGGACAAATGAAAAACTGTTTTTT	CASSARTNEKLFF
NA	TRBD1	TRBJ2-7	TRBV13	TGTGCCAGCAGCCATAACGCCGGGACAGCGTACGAGCAGTACTTC	CASSHNAGTAYEQYF
NA	NA	TRBJ2-7	TRBV10-1	TGCGCCAGCAGTGACCCTCCGACAGGGAGGTACGAGCAGTACTTC	CASSDPPTGRYEQYF
once	NA	TRBJ2-5	TRBV5-4	TGTGCCAGCAGCCGCGAATCGGGGCAAGAGACCCAGTACTTC	CASSRESGQETQYF
NA	NA	TRBJ2-2	TRBV6-1	TGTGCCAGCAGTCCCACCAGGCGCCGGGAGCTGTTTTTT	CASSPTRRRELFF
NA	TRBD1	TRBJ1-1	TRBV19	TGTGCCAGTAGTATAACAGGGGGCGCAACTGAAGCTTTCTTT	CASSITGGATEAFF
NA	NA	TRBJ1-2	TRBV4-2	TGTGCCAGCAGCCCCCTAGGAGGGAACTATGGCTACACCTTC	CASSPLGGNYGYTF
NA	NA	TRBJ1-1	TRBV10-3	TGTGCCATCAGTGGGGGGGGGCACTTGAACACTGAAGCTTTCTTT	CAISGGGHLNTEAFF
NA	NA	TRBJ2-7	TRBV19	TGTGCCAGTAGTCCTACAGGATACGAGCAGTACTTC	CASSPTGYEQYF
NA	TRBD1	TRBJ2-7	TRBV27	TGTGCCAGCAGTTTCGACAGGGACGCCTACGAGCAGTACTTC	CASSFDRDAYEQYF
once	NA	TRBJ2-7	TRBV5-1	TGCGCCAGCAGCTTGGGGGGCACAGGGAGCTCCTACGAGCAGTACTTC	CASSLGGTGSSYEQYF
NA	TRBD2	TRBJ2-5	TRBV2	TGTGCCAGCAGGGCCGGACTAGCGGGGGTTTTAGAGACCCAGTACTTC	CASRAGLAGVLETQYF
NA	TRBD1	TRBJ1-6	TRBV6-1	TGTGCCAGCATGCAGACAGGGAATTCACCCCTCCACTTT	CASMQTGNSPLHF